This is a list of T cell receptor beta chains from one sample in a study of PD-L1 blockade in urothelial cancer. The protocol was immunoSEQ multiplex PCR, while the TCRdb copy is restricted to in-frame clones and leaves out a portion. Seen here are around 100,000 clones, roughly 90% observed once, and the top ten hold around 1.6%. Sequencing was performed on PBMCs, taken around atezolizumab (anti-PD-L1) treatment. The source is a man between 60 and 75 years old with urothelial cancer. CDR3s include the opening cysteine and the closing phenylalanine or tryptophan. D genes are given only for firm matches. For some rows the clone size is stated as once, few or many, or as a class when expanded; others skip it.

CDR3	DNA	V	J	size	D
CASSSGTSGGGETQYF	TGTGCCAGCAGTTCCGGGACTAGCGGGGGAGGAGAGACCCAGTACTTC	TRBV6-5	TRBJ2-5	NA	TRBD2
CASSFGDLNYGYTF	TGCGCCAGCAGCTTTGGAGATTTGAACTATGGCTACACCTTC	TRBV5-1	TRBJ1-2	NA	NA
CAWSVRGRGRETQYF	TGTGCCTGGAGTGTCAGGGGGCGCGGACGAGAGACCCAGTACTTC	TRBV30	TRBJ2-5	once	TRBD1
CAWKLQGRLETQYF	TGTGCCTGGAAACTCCAGGGGAGACTGGAGACCCAGTACTTC	TRBV30	TRBJ2-5	NA	NA
CASRGLEGGDTQYF	TGTGCCAGCAGGGGACTAGAGGGAGGAGATACGCAGTATTTT	TRBV2	TRBJ2-3	NA	TRBD2
CASSPFGALSTYNEQFF	TGCGCCAGCAGCCCGTTTGGGGCCTTATCAACCTACAATGAGCAGTTCTTC	TRBV4-1	TRBJ2-1	NA	NA
CASSHSNYGYTF	TGTGCCAGCAGTCACAGTAACTATGGCTACACCTTC	TRBV27	TRBJ1-2	NA	NA
CASSFGRLAVGDTQYF	TGTGCCAGCAGCTTTGGGCGACTAGCGGTGGGAGATACGCAGTATTTT	TRBV7-9	TRBJ2-3	once	TRBD2
CASSSGGSTYEQYF	TGTGCCAGCAGCTCAGGGGGCAGTACCTACGAGCAGTACTTC	TRBV7-2	TRBJ2-7	NA	TRBD1
CAWAWSGGNTGELFF	TGTGCCTGGGCTTGGTCAGGGGGCAACACCGGGGAGCTGTTTTTT	TRBV30	TRBJ2-2	NA	TRBD1
CASSRGGETQYF	TGTGCCAGCAGCCGCGGTGGAGAGACCCAGTACTTC	TRBV6-5	TRBJ2-5	NA	NA